Listed below are T cell receptor beta chains from one sample, sequenced in a study of T cell responses to AZD1222 COVID-19 vaccine. Data came from immunoSEQ multiplex PCR; TCRdb stores just in-frame clones and leaves some out. The profile shows more than 80,000 clones, roughly 88% of them singletons. This specimen was peripheral blood, taken on day 0 of AZD1222 vaccination. The receptors derive from an adult in good health. Both conserved end residues are part of each CDR3. A D gene is named only where the DNA matches it firmly. Some rows mark clone size as missing; the rest say once, few, many or name a class of expanded clone.

CDR3: CASSQLSGQISGNTIYF; DNA: TGTGCCAGCAGCCAACTCTCCGGGCAGATCTCTGGAAACACCATATATTTT; length: 17; size: .; D: .; J: TRBJ1-3; V: TRBV16
CDR3: CASNQLAGGGGELFF; DNA: TGTGCCAGCAACCAACTAGCGGGGGGTGGTGGGGAGCTGTTTTTT; length: 15; size: .; D: TRBD2; J: TRBJ2-2; V: TRBV7-2
CDR3: CASSSNRGYEQYF; DNA: TGTGCCAGCAGTTCCAACAGGGGTTACGAGCAGTACTTC; length: 13; size: .; D: TRBD1; J: TRBJ2-7; V: TRBV6-2/TRBV6-3
CDR3: CASSRDGSYGYTF; DNA: TGTGCCAGCAGCCGGGACGGTTCCTATGGCTACACCTTC; length: 13; size: .; D: .; J: TRBJ1-2; V: TRBV9
CDR3: CAIRAHTSMYEQYF; DNA: TGTGCCATCAGGGCACACACCTCAATGTACGAGCAGTACTTC; length: 14; size: .; D: .; J: TRBJ2-7; V: TRBV10-3
CDR3: CASSRTGGNTEAFF; DNA: TGTGCCAGCAGTCGGACAGGGGGGAACACTGAAGCTTTCTTT; length: 14; size: once; D: TRBD1; J: TRBJ1-1; V: TRBV28
CDR3: CASSARSSAGNTIYF; DNA: TGTGCCAGCAGCGCCCGGAGCTCGGCTGGAAACACCATATATTTT; length: 15; size: once; D: .; J: TRBJ1-3; V: TRBV3-1/TRBV3-2
CDR3: CASSPLRARATNEKLFF; DNA: TGTGCCAGCTCCCCCCTACGGGCACGTGCAACTAATGAAAAACTGTTTTTT; length: 17; size: .; D: .; J: TRBJ1-4; V: TRBV18
CDR3: CASSQDSKDNYEQYF; DNA: TGTGCCAGCAGCCAAGATAGTAAGGACAACTACGAGCAGTACTTC; length: 15; size: .; D: .; J: TRBJ2-7; V: TRBV3-1/TRBV3-2
CDR3: CASSRDRIGYEQYF; DNA: TGTGCCAGCAGCCGAGACAGAATCGGGTACGAGCAGTACTTC; length: 14; size: .; D: .; J: TRBJ2-7; V: TRBV6-5
CDR3: CASSGNIGSNYGYTF; DNA: TGTGCCAGCAGCGGGAACATCGGATCTAACTATGGCTACACCTTC; length: 15; size: once; D: .; J: TRBJ1-2; V: TRBV5-5
CDR3: CASSPRGPDTQYF; DNA: TGTGCCAGCAGCCCCCGGGGCCCCGATACGCAGTATTTT; length: 13; size: .; D: .; J: TRBJ2-3; V: TRBV9
CDR3: CASSTGQGARYTEAFF; DNA: TGTGCCAGCAGTACTGGACAGGGGGCTCGGTACACTGAAGCTTTCTTT; length: 16; size: .; D: TRBD1; J: TRBJ1-1; V: TRBV27
CDR3: CASSQDKGLPSYEQYF; DNA: TGCGCCAGCAGCCAAGATAAAGGGTTACCTTCCTACGAGCAGTACTTC; length: 16; size: .; D: .; J: TRBJ2-7; V: TRBV4-3
CDR3: CASSSYRGMVQYF; DNA: TGTGCCAGCAGCAGTTACAGGGGAATGGTGCAGTACTTC; length: 13; size: .; D: TRBD1; J: TRBJ2-7; V: TRBV5-4